Each of the 27 T cell receptor beta chains below was sequenced from the same sample in a study of blood T cell repertoires in COVID-19. The table came from immunoSEQ multiplex PCR; TCRdb's copy has only in-frame clones and leaves some out. Here the sample spans over 150,000 clones, more than 70% being singletons. The sample was peripheral blood. These receptors were taken from a woman in her 70s who had recovered from COVID-19.

This clone was seen a handful of times. The V gene is TRBV5-1, the J gene TRBJ2-3, with D possibly TRBD2 on 7 matching bases. The germline CDR1 and CDR2 sequences are SGHRS and YFSETQ. The CDR3 spans 16 residues. The V end was cut by 7 bases, the J end by 4 bases, with 22 bases between. CDR3 in amino acids: CASGPRTRGEADTQYF. The CDR3 region has the DNA TGCGCCAGCGGGCCGCGGACTAGGGGGGAGGCAGATACGCAGTATTTT.

The rearrangement uses TRBV4-1 and TRBJ1-6, with D unresolved. This CDR3 contains 14 residues. Per germline, CDR1 MGHRA and CDR2 YSYEKL. Trimming cost V 1 base and J 6 bases, with 7 bases left between them. CDR3 sequence: CASSQGASNSPLHF. The CDR3 DNA sequence: TGCGCCAGCAGCCAAGGGGCCAGTAATTCACCCCTCCACTTT.

The chain has TRBV5-5 and TRBJ2-7; 8 bases match TRBD1. J was trimmed by 4 bases and V by 4 bases; bases with no gene match: 7. CDR3 size: 14 residues. Germline V lookup: CDR1 SGHKS, CDR2 YYEKEE (reference sequence). CDR3 in DNA: TGTGCCAGCAGCCCCCGGACAGGGCTATACGAGCAGTACTTC. It is translated as CASSPRTGLYEQYF.

The chain employs TRBV27 and TRBJ2-7; the D is unclear. Deletions cut 0 bases from V and 3 bases from J, with 9 bases between. Looked up from germline, CDR1 is MNHEY and CDR2 is SMNVEV (reference sequence). This CDR3 is 14 amino acids long. CDR3 amino acids: CASSLSGPNYEQYF. In DNA form, the CDR3 reads TGTGCCAGCAGTTTATCGGGCCCCAACTACGAGCAGTACTTC.

V is TRBV11-2 and J is TRBJ1-2; no reliable D call. The germline gives CDR1 SGHAT, CDR2 FQNNGV. The CDR3 spans 12 residues. With 1 base removed from V and 8 bases from J, the gap between germline ends came to 8 bases. DNA of the CDR3: TGTGCCAGCAGCTTAGGAGGGCGCGGCTACACCTTC. This translates into CASSLGGRGYTF.

The CDR3 sequence is CASSIVRGRQETQYF. The CDR3, as DNA: TGTGCCAGTAGTATCGTCAGGGGACGCCAAGAGACCCAGTACTTC. The chain links TRBV19 to TRBJ2-5; perhaps TRBD1 as D (6 bases). This CDR3 is built from 15 residues. Germline V gene data show CDR1 as LNHDA and CDR2 as SQIVND (reference sequence). Trimming took off 3 bases at V and 1 base at J, with 12 bases between the two ends.

This clone was counted only a few times. V is TRBV23-1 and J is TRBJ1-6, with D maybe TRBD1 (5 bases). TRBV23-1 belongs to the ORF category, with a function that is uncertain. V was clipped by 6 bases and J by 2 bases, with 17 bases between them. CDR3 length equals 17 residues. The DNA of the CDR3 is TGCGCCAGCAGCCCCCGGGGGAGAAAGACCTATAATTCACCCCTCCACTTT. Translated: CASSPRGRKTYNSPLHF.

The gene calls are TRBV7-9 and TRBJ1-1; TRBD1 matches 9 bases. The germline gives CDR1 SEHNR, CDR2 FQNEAQ (reference sequence). Trimming at V came to 5 bases and at J to 10 bases, leaving 11 bases not matched to a gene. The CDR3 is 14 residues long. DNA of the CDR3: TGTGCCAGCAGCCCGACAGGGGGACAGACTCGAGCTTTCTTT. Translation: CASSPTGGQTRAFF.

Comment on this clone: This sample also contains other DNA sequences that code for the same CDR3. The chain combines TRBV20-1 with TRBJ2-1, with 12 bases identical to TRBD2. Looked up from germline, CDR1 is DFQATT and CDR2 is SNEGSKA (reference sequence). This CDR3 comprises 15 residues. V lost 3 bases to trimming and J lost 4 bases; unmatched junction nucleotides: 4. CDR3 protein: CSASPLAGGYNEQFF. The CDR3 DNA follows: TGCAGTGCTAGTCCACTAGCGGGAGGTTACAATGAGCAGTTCTTC.

The CDR3, as DNA: TGTGCCAGCAGTTACTTCAGGACAGGGGGTACTGAAGCTTTCTTT. It codes for CASSYFRTGGTEAFF. The chain carries TRBV6-5 and TRBJ1-1, with 10 bases fitting TRBD1. CDR1 and CDR2 from the germline V gene are MNHEY and SVGAGI. The J segment lost 5 bases and the V segment lost 1 base, leaving 4 bases of the junction unmatched. This CDR3 contains 15 residues.

The rearrangement uses TRBV19 and TRBJ1-1, with D uncertain. The V gene's germline CDR1 is LNHDA and CDR2 SQIVND (reference sequence). The CDR3 loop spans 11 amino acids. V lost 9 bases and J lost 11, with 16 bases in between. The CDR3 DNA reads as TGTGCCAGCAAGAGCCGGCGGGAGGCTTTCTTT. The encoded protein is CASKSRREAFF.

The rearrangement uses TRBV11-1 and TRBJ2-7; TRBD2 aligns across 16 bases. Germline loops: CDR1 SGHAT, CDR2 FQDESV (reference sequence). V lost 5 bases to trimming and J lost 9 bases; unmatched junction nucleotides: 10. The CDR3 contains 16 residues. CDR3 protein: CASSPPGTSGRGRQYF. CDR3 DNA sequence: TGTGCCAGCAGCCCCCCCGGGACTAGCGGGAGGGGAAGGCAGTACTTC.

The CDR3 reads CASSVAASGTRTDTQYF. The DNA for the CDR3 is TGTGCCAGCAGCGTAGCGGCTAGCGGGACCCGCACAGATACGCAGTATTTT. V gene TRBV9 combines with J gene TRBJ2-3; 9 bases agree with TRBD2. The ends lost 0 bases at V and 1 base at J; junction bases unmatched: 6. CDR3 length: 17 amino acids. Germline CDR1 reads SGDLS; CDR2 reads YYNGEE.

The chain couples TRBV19 to TRBJ1-4, with TRBD1 identical over 10 bases. Germline lookup yields CDR1 LNHDA and CDR2 SQIVND (reference sequence). The CDR3 has 15 amino acids. V was clipped by 7 bases and J by 6 bases; unmatched bases: 8. CDR3 in amino acids: CASTRPGQGYEKLFF. CDR3 coding DNA: TGTGCCAGTACCAGACCGGGACAGGGGTATGAAAAACTGTTTTTT.

This chain uses TRBV5-6 with TRBJ2-6, with unresolved D. CDR1 and CDR2 from the germline V gene are SGHDT and YYEEEE. Trimming stripped 3 bases from V and 0 bases from J, with 13 bases between. This CDR3 has 17 amino acids. CDR3 protein: CASSSLPPFSGANVLTF. The CDR3 coding sequence is TGTGCCAGCAGCTCCCTACCGCCCTTCTCTGGGGCCAACGTCCTGACTTTC. Drawing the rest from reference TRBV5-6 and TRBJ2-6, the complete variable domain is DAGVTQSPTHLIKTRGQQVTLRCSPKSGHDTVSWYQQALGQGPQFIFQYYEEEERQRGNFPDRFSGHQFPNYSSELNVNALLLGDSALYLCASSSLPPFSGANVLTFGAGSRLTVL.

The gene calls are TRBV5-6 and TRBJ2-2; D is uncertain. CDR1 and CDR2 from the germline V gene are SGHDT and YYEEEE. Trimming left V 0 bases short and J 8 bases short, with 5 bases between. CDR3 size: 12 residues. This chain's CDR3 is CASSLVGGELFF. The CDR3, as DNA: TGTGCCAGCAGCTTGGTCGGGGGGGAGCTGTTTTTT.

V and J are TRBV14 and TRBJ1-1; D might be TRBD1 (5 bases). Trimming shortened V by 3 bases and J by 8 bases, and 13 bases separated the two germline ends. The V gene's germline CDR1 is SGHDN and CDR2 FVKESK. This CDR3 has 13 amino acids. The CDR3 DNA is TGTGCCAGCAGCCATCAACAGGCTACGGAAGCTTTCTTT. This sequence encodes CASSHQQATEAFF. The full variable domain, rest sourced from reference TRBV14 and TRBJ1-1, is EAGVTQFPSHSVIEKGQTVTLRCDPISGHDNLYWYRRVMGKEIKFLLHFVKESKQDESGMPNNRFLAERTGGTYSTLKVQPAELEDSGVYFCASSHQQATEAFFGQGTRLTVV.

The chain combines TRBV5-1 with TRBJ1-3, with 11 positions matching TRBD1. Trimming cost V 0 bases and J 4 bases; bases outside gene matches: 3. Germline V lookup: CDR1 SGHRS, CDR2 YFSETQ. The CDR3 covers 16 residues. The CDR3 here is CASSLGGQGAGNTIYF. DNA for the CDR3: TGCGCCAGCAGCTTGGGTGGACAGGGGGCCGGAAACACCATATATTTT. Using reference TRBV5-1 and TRBJ1-3 for the parts outside the CDR3, the full variable domain is KAGVTQTPRYLIKTRGQQVTLSCSPISGHRSVSWYQQTPGQGLQFLFEYFSETQRNKGNFPGRFSGRQFSNSRSEMNVSTLELGDSALYLCASSLGGQGAGNTIYFGEGSWLTVV.

This clone turned up a few times. The V gene is TRBV29-1, the J gene TRBJ2-1, with 13 positions matching TRBD2. The CDR3 is 13 residues long. Germline-derived CDR1 and CDR2 are SQVTM and ANQGSEA. V lost 7 bases, J lost 8 bases, and 5 bases stayed unmatched. Written as DNA, the CDR3 is TGCAGCGCATGGACTAGCGGGAGTGATGAGCAGTTCTTC. This translates into CSAWTSGSDEQFF.

The gene calls are TRBV18 and TRBJ1-2, with D possibly matching TRBD1 (6 bases). The germline V and J ends were trimmed by 5 bases and 5 bases, with 9 bases remaining between them. This CDR3 region has 12 residues. CDR1 is KGHSH and CDR2 is LQKENI in the germline V gene. This chain's CDR3 is CASSSDSYGYTF. CDR3 nucleotide sequence: TGTGCCAGCTCATCGGACAGTTATGGCTACACCTTC.

J is TRBJ2-2 and V is TRBV7-3, with 10 bases matching TRBD1. This CDR3 spans 20 amino acids. Per the germline V gene, CDR1 is SGHTA and CDR2 is FQGTGA. Losses at the gene ends were 2 bases for V and 3 bases for J; bases not matched to a gene: 15. The CDR3 nucleotides are TGTGCCAGCAGCTTAGGGGCCGGGACAGGGGATAGAAGAGACACCGGGGAGCTGTTTTTT. Its translation: CASSLGAGTGDRRDTGELFF.

The chain carries TRBV27 and TRBJ1-4; the match to TRBD1 covers 10 bases. Germline CDR1 MNHEY, CDR2 SMNVEV (reference sequence). The trim removed 6 bases at V and 10 bases at J, leaving 8 bases unmatched. The CDR3 spans 14 residues. The CDR3 DNA reads as TGTGCCAGCAGCCTGACAGGGGGCGGGGGAAAACTGTTTTTT. It translates to CASSLTGGGGKLFF. Based on the CDR3 plus reference TRBV27 and TRBJ1-4, the full variable domain is EAQVTQNPRYLITVTGKKLTVTCSQNMNHEYMSWYRQDPGLGLRQIYYSMNVEVTDKGDVPEGYKVSRKEKRNFPLILESPSPNQTSLYFCASSLTGGGGKLFFGSGTQLSVL.

In this sample, this clone turned up a few times. The V call is TRBV5-1, the J call TRBJ2-7; TRBD2 might be the D (6 bases). Germline V lookup: CDR1 SGHRS, CDR2 YFSETQ. The CDR3 spans 14 residues. V lost 3 bases and J 2 bases, leaving 12 bases between the germline ends. CDR3 nucleotide sequence: TGCGCCAGCAGCTGGGGGGACGTTGCCTACGAGCAGTACTTC. It yields the protein CASSWGDVAYEQYF.

The rearrangement joins TRBV28 to TRBJ1-2, with a tentative D call TRBD1 (5 bases). Germline V gene data show CDR1 as MDHEN and CDR2 as SYDVKM. The CDR3 covers 14 residues. V lost 1 base to trimming and J lost 8 bases, with 14 bases between them. This CDR3 reads CASSLSGPRGGYTF. CDR3 DNA sequence: TGTGCCAGCAGTTTATCAGGGCCCCGGGGGGGCTACACCTTC.

The chain links TRBV3-1 (or the pseudogene TRBV3-2) to TRBJ2-5; D is unresolved. V lost 4 bases, J lost 1 base, and 10 bases lay in between. The CDR3 loop spans 14 amino acids. CDR1 and CDR2 (germline): LGHDT, YNNKEL (reference sequence). CDR3 amino acids: CASSLQALQETQYF. The DNA for the CDR3 is TGTGCCAGCAGCCTCCAGGCTCTCCAAGAGACCCAGTACTTC.

The rearrangement links TRBV3-1 (or the pseudogene TRBV3-2) to TRBJ1-2, with 10 bases identical to TRBD1. Germline-derived CDR1 and CDR2 are LGHDT and YNNKEL (reference sequence). This CDR3 has 18 amino acids. With 1 base clipped from V and 4 bases from J, the junction kept 12 bases outside the gene matches. The chain's CDR3 is CASSQGGDRGAVGYGYTF. The CDR3, as DNA: TGTGCCAGCAGCCAAGGGGGGGACAGGGGAGCAGTAGGCTATGGCTACACCTTC.

The chain combines TRBV19 with TRBJ2-1; 11 bases line up with TRBD2. This CDR3 is built from 16 residues. CDR1 is LNHDA, CDR2 SQIVND, per germline (reference sequence). J lost 4 bases, V lost 4 bases, and 6 bases had no gene match. The CDR3 nucleotides are TGTGCCAGTAGTACCCGGACTAGCGGGCCTTACAATGAGCAGTTCTTC. The encoded protein is CASSTRTSGPYNEQFF.